This TCR beta chain was identified during a study of CD8 T cells in Susac syndrome. Reverse transcription of about 0.5 to 1 ug RNA was carried out with random hexamers. The authors amplified TCR beta CDR3 across 54 Vbeta and 13 Jbeta using immunoSEQ multiplex PCR. From the immunoSEQ multiplex PCR reads, TCRdb called clonotypes with MiXCR, one entry per CDR3 protein. The sample holds roughly 170,000 distinct CDR3 sequences, approximately 95% seen once. Germline V gene lookup returns CDR1 SGHRS and CDR2 YFSETQ. The length of the CDR3 is 12 residues. V was cut by 0 bases and J by 10 bases, with 10 bases left in between.

The receptor comes from a human donor with multiple sclerosis. The sample comprised CD4+ T cells from PBMCs. This chain links TRBV5-1 with TRBJ1-2; D remains unclear. The CDR3 is CASSLAGGDYTF. The CDR3 nucleotides read TGCGCCAGCAGCTTGGCGGGTGGAGACTACACCTTC.